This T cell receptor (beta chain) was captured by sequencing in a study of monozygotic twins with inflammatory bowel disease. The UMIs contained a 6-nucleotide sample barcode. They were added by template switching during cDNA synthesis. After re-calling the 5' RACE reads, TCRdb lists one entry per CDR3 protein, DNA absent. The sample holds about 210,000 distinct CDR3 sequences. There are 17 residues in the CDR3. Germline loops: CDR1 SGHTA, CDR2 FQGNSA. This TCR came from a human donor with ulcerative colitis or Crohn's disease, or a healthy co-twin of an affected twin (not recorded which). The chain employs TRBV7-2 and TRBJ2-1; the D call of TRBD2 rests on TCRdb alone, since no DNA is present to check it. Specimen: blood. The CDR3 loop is CASSLDRADESYNEQFF.